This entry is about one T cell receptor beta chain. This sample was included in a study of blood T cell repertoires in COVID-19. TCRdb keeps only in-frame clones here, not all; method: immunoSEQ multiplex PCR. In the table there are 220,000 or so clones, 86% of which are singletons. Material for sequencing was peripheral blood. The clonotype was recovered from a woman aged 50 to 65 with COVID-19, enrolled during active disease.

CDR3: CASSLARTRFQETQYF. The DNA for the CDR3 is TGTGCCAGCAGCTTAGCCCGGACTAGATTCCAAGAGACCCAGTACTTC. This chain connects TRBV7-6 to TRBJ2-5; 7 bases are a match to TRBD2. Germline trimming cut 0 bases from V and 1 base from J; bases unmatched to any gene: 5. Germline V gene sequence: CDR1 SGHVS, CDR2 FNYEAQ. This CDR3 has 16 residues.